These 28 T cell receptor beta chains were all obtained from the same sample, sequenced in a study of blood T cell repertoires in COVID-19. Measured with immunoSEQ multiplex PCR; TCRdb has only the in-frame clones, and not every one. Of about 210,000 clones detected, 86% appear once; the ten largest clones hold around 6%. The source material was PBMCs or T cells enriched from blood (not recorded which). The receptors stem from a man aged 35 to 55 with acute COVID-19.

The rearrangement joins TRBV2 to TRBJ2-7; no clear D. CDR1 SNHLY and CDR2 FYNNEI come from the germline V gene. This CDR3 contains 12 residues. The germline V and J ends were trimmed by 6 bases and 8 bases, with 14 bases remaining between them. The chain's CDR3 is CASSSSPPQQYF. In nucleotides, the CDR3 is TGTGCCAGCAGCTCCTCTCCTCCCCAGCAGTACTTC.

This clone was picked up a small number of times. The chain carries TRBV3-1 (or the pseudogene TRBV3-2) and TRBJ1-4, with D unresolved. Trimming removed 4 bases at V and 7 bases at J, with 13 bases between. This CDR3 contains 14 residues. CDR1 and CDR2 from the germline V gene are LGHDT and YNNKEL (reference sequence). The chain's CDR3 is CASSLGDRGEKLFF. CDR3 coding DNA: TGTGCCAGCAGCCTTGGTGATCGGGGTGAAAAACTGTTTTTT.

CDR3: CASSPASRFPPYEQYF. CDR3 DNA sequence: TGTGCCAGCAGCCCTGCCAGCAGGTTTCCCCCCTACGAGCAGTACTTC. This rearrangement joins TRBV7-9 to TRBJ2-7; D is uncertain. The CDR3 spans 16 residues. Trimming stripped 5 bases from V and 2 bases from J, with 19 bases between. In germline, CDR1 is SEHNR, CDR2 FQNEAQ (reference sequence).

The chain recombines TRBV21-1 with TRBJ1-3. TRBV21-1 corresponds to a pseudogene. This CDR3 comprises 17 residues. The CDR3 DNA reads as TGTGCCAGCAGCAAACGAGAGCTAGCTTTTCCTGGAAACACCATATATTTT. As protein: CASSKRELAFPGNTIYF.

This clone was detected a few times. This rearrangement joins TRBV2 to TRBJ1-1; a possible D gene is TRBD1 (5 bases). CDR1 and CDR2 (germline): SNHLY, FYNNEI. The CDR3 consists of 14 residues. Trimming cost V 10 bases and J 1 base, with 16 bases left between them. Here the CDR3 DNA reads TGTGCCACCAAGAGCTCCCAGGGGAACACTGAAGCTTTCTTT. Translating gives CATKSSQGNTEAFF.

The chain links TRBV27 to TRBJ2-5; no definite D call. CDR1 MNHEY and CDR2 SMNVEV come from the germline V gene (reference sequence). V lost 5 bases to trimming and J lost 4 bases, with 11 bases between them. This CDR3 contains 13 residues. For the CDR3, the DNA is TGTGCCAGCAGTCCGCATCGCGGAGAGACCCAGTACTTC. Its protein product is CASSPHRGETQYF.

The chain has TRBV2 and TRBJ1-4; the match to TRBD1 covers 8 bases. This CDR3 has 15 amino acids. Trimming cost V 5 bases and J 8 bases; bases outside gene matches: 10. Germline CDR1 reads SNHLY; CDR2 reads FYNNEI. This CDR3 reads CASSFNTGGDEKLFF. In DNA, the CDR3 is TGTGCCAGCAGTTTCAATACAGGGGGAGACGAAAAACTGTTTTTT.

In this sample, this clone turned up once. V is TRBV5-5 and J is TRBJ1-2; 9 bases match TRBD1. Germline CDR1 SGHKS, CDR2 YYEKEE (reference sequence). Germline trimming cut 0 bases from V and 7 bases from J; bases unmatched to any gene: 4. The CDR3 sequence is 14 residues long. CDR3: CASSLGQGVRGYTF. In DNA form, the CDR3 reads TGTGCCAGCAGCTTGGGACAGGGGGTCCGTGGCTACACCTTC.

J is TRBJ1-5 and V is TRBV7-3; D not certain. Deletions cut 3 bases from V and 0 bases from J, with 9 bases between. CDR3 length: 15 residues. In germline, CDR1 is SGHTA, CDR2 FQGTGA. The CDR3 spells CASSLVSYSNQPQHF. CDR3 bases: TGTGCCAGCAGCTTGGTCAGTTATAGCAATCAGCCCCAGCATTTT.

This clone showed up just a few times. This chain uses TRBV6-6 with TRBJ2-6; D ambiguous. V dropped 5 bases and J dropped 4 bases, with 18 bases sitting between them. This CDR3 spans 17 amino acids. Germline V gene sequence: CDR1 MNHNY, CDR2 SVGAGI (reference sequence). The CDR3 sequence: CASSPDRALRGANVLTF. For the CDR3, the DNA is TGTGCCAGCAGTCCCGACCGAGCCCTGAGGGGGGCCAACGTCCTGACTTTC.

By share, this clone ranks as medium-sized (0.01 to 0.1%). The CDR3 sequence: CASSFGGLAGAVGELFF. The CDR3 coding sequence is TGTGCCAGCAGCTTCGGAGGACTAGCGGGAGCGGTCGGGGAGCTGTTTTTT. The chain employs TRBV5-4 and TRBJ2-2; 13 bases map to TRBD2. Germline loops: CDR1 SGHNT, CDR2 YYREEE (reference sequence). V trimming: 2 bases; J trimming: 7 bases; junction bases outside the gene matches: 8. The CDR3 covers 17 residues.

The V and J genes are TRBV25-1 and TRBJ2-2, with TRBD2 identical over 9 bases. V was clipped by 6 bases and J by 3 bases; unmatched bases: 2. CDR1 and CDR2 (germline): MGHDK, SYGVNS. CDR3 length: 14 residues. The CDR3 DNA is TGTGCCAGCAGGGGACTAGCCGACACCGGGGAGCTGTTTTTT. Translated: CASRGLADTGELFF.

The chain joins TRBV3-1 (or the pseudogene TRBV3-2) to TRBJ2-7, with D maybe TRBD1 (6 bases). Trimming took off 5 bases at V and 6 bases at J, with 14 bases between the two ends. Germline lookup yields CDR1 LGHDT and CDR2 YNNKEL (reference sequence). The CDR3 has 13 residues. The CDR3 here is CASSATGLSEQYF. The CDR3 nucleotides read TGTGCCAGCAGCGCGACAGGCCTGAGCGAGCAGTACTTC.

This clone was observed a single time. The V and J genes are TRBV5-4 and TRBJ2-2; the D gene is possibly TRBD2 (5 bases). The CDR3 is made up of 15 amino acids. V was pared by 1 base and J by 5 bases, with 12 bases between. Germline CDR1 reads SGHNT; CDR2 reads YYREEE (reference sequence). CDR3 nucleotide sequence: TGTGCCAGCAGCTTGAGCGTTACGGGAACCGGGGAGCTGTTTTTT. It specifies CASSLSVTGTGELFF.

The chain carries TRBV28 and TRBJ2-5; TRBD2 agrees at 13 bases. From germline, CDR1 is MDHEN and CDR2 SYDVKM. The ends lost 6 bases at V and 5 bases at J; junction bases unmatched: 9. The CDR3 has 16 residues. The DNA for the CDR3 is TGTGCCAGCAGGCCAGGACTAGCGGGAGTCGCGGAGACCCAGTACTTC. Amino acid sequence: CASRPGLAGVAETQYF.

This clone was seen a handful of times. The genes are TRBV19 and TRBJ1-4, with D unclear. The length of the CDR3 is 15 residues. Germline CDR1 is LNHDA and CDR2 is SQIVND (reference sequence). Trimming removed 4 bases from V and 4 bases from J, with 13 bases in between. CDR3 protein: CASSKGGARNEKLFF. The CDR3 bases are TGTGCCAGTAGTAAAGGAGGCGCTCGTAATGAAAAACTGTTTTTT. Full variable domain (remainder filled in from reference TRBV19 and TRBJ1-4): DGGITQSPKYLFRKEGQNVTLSCEQNLNHDAMYWYRQDPGQGLRLIYYSQIVNDFQKGDIAEGYSVSREKKESFPLTVTSAQKNPTAFYLCASSKGGARNEKLFFGSGTQLSVL.

The chain combines TRBV29-1 with TRBJ2-1, with TRBD2 as a possible D gene (5 bases). This CDR3 comprises 14 residues. Germline CDR1 SQVTM, CDR2 ANQGSEA. V was pared by 7 bases and J by 5 bases, with 18 bases between. CDR3 coding DNA: TGCAGCGCCGGGTGGGGATCGAGGGACAATGAGCAGTTCTTC. Protein: CSAGWGSRDNEQFF.

V usage is TRBV4-2 and J usage is TRBJ1-2; D might be TRBD1 (6 bases). Trimming took 5 bases from V and 4 from J, leaving 17 bases between them. The CDR3 contains 15 residues. In germline, CDR1 is LGHNA, CDR2 YNFKEQ. CDR3 nucleotide sequence: TGTGCCAGCAGCAGAGAGGGGGGGCTAGGCTATGGCTACACCTTC. Translated: CASSREGGLGYGYTF.

The V and J genes are TRBV11-2 and TRBJ2-1, with TRBD2 identical over 8 bases. The germline gives CDR1 SGHAT, CDR2 FQNNGV. Unmatched junction bases numbered 7, after V lost 5 bases and J lost 7 bases. This CDR3 contains 14 residues. CDR3 sequence: CASSRLAGLNEQFF. CDR3 DNA: TGTGCCAGCAGCCGCTTAGCGGGACTGAATGAGCAGTTCTTC. Drawing the rest from reference TRBV11-2 and TRBJ2-1, the complete variable domain is EAGVAQSPRYKIIEKRQSVAFWCNPISGHATLYWYQQILGQGPKLLIQFQNNGVVDDSQLPKDRFSAERLKGVDSTLKIQPAKLEDSAVYLCASSRLAGLNEQFFGPGTRLTVL.

This chain connects TRBV5-8 to TRBJ2-7; D uncertain. V lost 6 bases, J lost 1 base, and 14 bases lay in between. There are 14 residues in the CDR3. CDR1 is SGHTS, CDR2 YDEGEE, per germline. The CDR3 loop is CASIYRGFSYEQYF. DNA for the CDR3: TGTGCCAGCATCTATCGAGGCTTTTCCTACGAGCAGTACTTC.

The chain has TRBV5-1 and TRBJ2-4; the match to TRBD1 covers 7 bases. The CDR3 is made up of 15 amino acids. V dropped 2 bases and J dropped 1; count of bases not matched to a gene: 3. Germline V gene data show CDR1 as SGHRS and CDR2 as YFSETQ. The CDR3 nucleotides read TGCGCCAGCAGCTTAACAGGGGCGGCCAAAAACATTCAGTACTTC. It is translated as CASSLTGAAKNIQYF.

The genes are TRBV6-6 and TRBJ2-5; tentatively, D is TRBD1 (5 bases). V dropped 5 bases and J dropped 5 bases, with 12 bases sitting between them. CDR3 length: 13 residues. CDR1 MNHNY and CDR2 SVGAGI come from the germline V gene (reference sequence). CDR3 in DNA: TGTGCCAGCAGTATCAGGGAAGGCGAGACCCAGTACTTC. Amino acids: CASSIREGETQYF.

V and J are TRBV6-5 and TRBJ1-1; weak D call: TRBD1 (6 bases). Germline V lookup: CDR1 MNHEY, CDR2 SVGAGI. CDR3 length equals 13 residues. The V and J ends lost 6 bases and 1 base respectively, with 9 bases between them. The CDR3 coding sequence is TGTGCCAGCAGAACAGGGAAGAACACTGAAGCTTTCTTT. As protein: CASRTGKNTEAFF.

The rearrangement uses TRBV12-5 and TRBJ1-1, with unresolved D. V lost 3 bases to trimming and J lost 9 bases, with 11 bases between them. CDR3 length equals 12 residues. The germline V gene has CDR1 LGHNT and CDR2 FRNRAP. The CDR3 DNA follows: TGTGCTAGTGGTTTAGGTATTGGGCAAGCTTTCTTT. This translates into CASGLGIGQAFF.

This clone was recorded at least ten times. V usage is TRBV4-1 and J usage is TRBJ1-4; D call uncertain. Germline V CDR1 and CDR2: MGHRA, YSYEKL. The CDR3 is 16 amino acids. V was pared by 4 bases and J by 6 bases, with 18 bases between. Written as DNA, the CDR3 is TGCGCCAGCAGCCCTCTGTGGGGAGGGAGGGATGAAAAACTGTTTTTT. Its protein product is CASSPLWGGRDEKLFF.

The V and J genes are TRBV28 and TRBJ1-6; 9 bases map to TRBD1. The junction had 5 bases not matched to a gene; V was cut back by 1 base and J by 1 base. Germline CDR1 reads MDHEN; CDR2 reads SYDVKM. This CDR3 contains 18 residues. The CDR3 here is CASSLFTGGESYNSPLHF. In nucleotides, the CDR3 is TGTGCCAGCAGTTTATTTACAGGGGGCGAATCCTATAATTCACCCCTCCACTTT. Together with reference TRBV28 and TRBJ1-6, the CDR3 gives the full variable domain: DVKVTQSSRYLVKRTGEKVFLECVQDMDHENMFWYRQDPGLGLRLIYFSYDVKMKEKGDIPEGYSVSREKKERFSLILESASTNQTSMYLCASSLFTGGESYNSPLHFGNGTRLTVT.

V and J are TRBV3-1 (or the pseudogene TRBV3-2) and TRBJ1-2; D is ambiguous. Per the germline V gene, CDR1 is LGHDT and CDR2 is YNNKEL (reference sequence). There are 18 residues in the CDR3. V lost 0 bases, J lost 0 bases, and 17 bases lay in between. CDR3 bases: TGTGCCAGCAGCCAAGATCGATTGTCGGGGAGGGCTAACTATGGCTACACCTTC. It encodes CASSQDRLSGRANYGYTF.

The chain has TRBV11-2 and TRBJ1-5; TRBD1 might be the D (6 bases). Trimming pared 3 bases from V and 6 bases from J, leaving 15 bases between. Per germline, CDR1 SGHAT and CDR2 FQNNGV. This CDR3 region has 15 residues. The CDR3 loop is CASSFGGQTGQPQHF. The CDR3 DNA follows: TGTGCCAGCAGCTTTGGCGGACAGACAGGTCAGCCCCAGCATTTT.